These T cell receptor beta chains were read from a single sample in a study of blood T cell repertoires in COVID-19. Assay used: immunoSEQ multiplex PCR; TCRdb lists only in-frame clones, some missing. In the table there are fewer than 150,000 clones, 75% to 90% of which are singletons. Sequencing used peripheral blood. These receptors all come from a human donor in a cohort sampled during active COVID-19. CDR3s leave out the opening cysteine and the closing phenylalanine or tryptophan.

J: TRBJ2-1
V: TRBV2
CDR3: ASSDERASEQF

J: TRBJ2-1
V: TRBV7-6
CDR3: ASSQGLAGTYNEQF

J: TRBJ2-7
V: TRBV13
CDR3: ASSLYVGIPYEQY

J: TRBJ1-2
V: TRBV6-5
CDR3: ASSDRGGYT

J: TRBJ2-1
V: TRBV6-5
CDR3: ASTYSYNEQF

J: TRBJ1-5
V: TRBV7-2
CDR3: ASGGVGNQPQH

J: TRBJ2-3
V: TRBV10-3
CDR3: AINRQGSDTQY

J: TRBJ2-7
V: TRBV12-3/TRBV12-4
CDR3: ASSRTEEQY

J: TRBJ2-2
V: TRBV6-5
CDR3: ASRVLGQVTGELF

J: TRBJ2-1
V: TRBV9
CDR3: ASSVVAGGPAEQF

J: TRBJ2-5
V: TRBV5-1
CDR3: ASSRTGVETQY